Sequencing of this T cell receptor beta chain was carried out in a study of OX40 agonist ivuxolimab in advanced cancers. Turning to the study itself: Patients treated during dose escalation were battling hepatocellular carcinoma, melanoma, renal cell or head and neck cancer.

Method: immunoSEQ multiplex PCR; TCRdb's copy keeps in-frame clones and lacks some. The data show nearly 80,000 clones, about 83% seen once. Trimming cost V 4 bases and J 9 bases, with 16 bases left between them. Germline lookup yields CDR1 SEHNR and CDR2 FQNEAQ (reference sequence). The CDR3 totals 13 residues. The receptor was isolated from an adult with an advanced solid tumor such as melanoma, head and neck, liver or kidney cancer. The chain carries TRBV7-9 and TRBJ2-7; D possibly matches TRBD1 or TRBD2 (5 bases each). The specimen comprised CD4+ or CD8+ T cells sorted from blood, sampled in a trial of the OX40 agonist ivuxolimab. The CDR3 loop is CASSWDGNNRQYF. DNA of the CDR3: TGTGCCAGCAGCTGGGACGGCAATAACAGGCAGTACTTC.